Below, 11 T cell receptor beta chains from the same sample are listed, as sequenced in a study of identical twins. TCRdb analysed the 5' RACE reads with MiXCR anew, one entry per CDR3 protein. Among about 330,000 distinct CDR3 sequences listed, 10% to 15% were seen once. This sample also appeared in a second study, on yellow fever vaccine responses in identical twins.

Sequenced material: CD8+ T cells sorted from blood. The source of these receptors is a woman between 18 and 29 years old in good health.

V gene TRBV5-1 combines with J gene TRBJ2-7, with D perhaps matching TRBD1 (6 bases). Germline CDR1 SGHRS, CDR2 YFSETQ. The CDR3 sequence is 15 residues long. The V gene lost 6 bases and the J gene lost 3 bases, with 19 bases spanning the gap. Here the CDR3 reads CASNTWEQGNYEQYF. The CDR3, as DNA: TGCGCCAGCAACACTTGGGAACAGGGTAACTACGAGCAGTACTTC.

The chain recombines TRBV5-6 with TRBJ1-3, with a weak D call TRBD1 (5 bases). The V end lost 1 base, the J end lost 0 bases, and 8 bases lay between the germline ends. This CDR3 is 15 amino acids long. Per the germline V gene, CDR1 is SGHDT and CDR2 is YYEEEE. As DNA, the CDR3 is TGTGCCAGCAGCTTGTGGGGCAGCTCTGGAAACACCATATATTTT. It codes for CASSLWGSSGNTIYF. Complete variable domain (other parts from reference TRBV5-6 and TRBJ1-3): DAGVTQSPTHLIKTRGQQVTLRCSPKSGHDTVSWYQQALGQGPQFIFQYYEEEERQRGNFPDRFSGHQFPNYSSELNVNALLLGDSALYLCASSLWGSSGNTIYFGEGSWLTVV.

The chain's CDR3 is CASSESAGGEETQYF. For the CDR3, the DNA is TGTGCCAGCAGTGAATCGGCAGGGGGCGAGGAGACCCAGTACTTC. The chain carries TRBV25-1 and TRBJ2-5, with 8 nucleotides matching TRBD1. After removal of 1 base from V and 5 bases from J, the junction contained 6 bases not matched to a gene. The V gene's germline CDR1 is MGHDK and CDR2 SYGVNS. CDR3 length equals 15 residues.

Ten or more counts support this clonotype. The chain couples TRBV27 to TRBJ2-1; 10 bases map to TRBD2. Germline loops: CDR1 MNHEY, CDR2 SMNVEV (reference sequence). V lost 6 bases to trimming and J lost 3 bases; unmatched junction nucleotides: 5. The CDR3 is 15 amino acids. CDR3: CASSLTSGYYNEQFF. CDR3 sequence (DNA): TGTGCCAGCAGCCTGACTAGCGGGTACTACAATGAGCAGTTCTTC.

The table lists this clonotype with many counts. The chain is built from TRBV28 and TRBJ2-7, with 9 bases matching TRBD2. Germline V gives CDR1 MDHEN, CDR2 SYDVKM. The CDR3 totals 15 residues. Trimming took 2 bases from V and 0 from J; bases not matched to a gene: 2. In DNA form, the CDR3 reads TGTGCCAGCAGTTTAGCGGGGGGGAGCTCCTACGAGCAGTACGTC. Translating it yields CASSLAGGSSYEQYV.

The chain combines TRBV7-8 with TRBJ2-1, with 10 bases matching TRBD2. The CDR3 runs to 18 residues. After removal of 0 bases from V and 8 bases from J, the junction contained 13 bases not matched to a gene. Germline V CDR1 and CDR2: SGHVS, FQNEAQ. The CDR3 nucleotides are TGTGCCAGCAGCTTAGCGCGGTGGGGGACTAGCGTTTCTGATGAGCAGTTCTTC. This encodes CASSLARWGTSVSDEQFF.

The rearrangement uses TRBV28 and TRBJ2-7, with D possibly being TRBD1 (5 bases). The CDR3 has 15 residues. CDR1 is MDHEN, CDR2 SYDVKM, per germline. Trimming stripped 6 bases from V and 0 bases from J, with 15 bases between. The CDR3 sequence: CASSPAWGSSYEQYF. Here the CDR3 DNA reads TGTGCCAGCAGCCCCGCATGGGGCAGCTCCTACGAGCAGTACTTC.

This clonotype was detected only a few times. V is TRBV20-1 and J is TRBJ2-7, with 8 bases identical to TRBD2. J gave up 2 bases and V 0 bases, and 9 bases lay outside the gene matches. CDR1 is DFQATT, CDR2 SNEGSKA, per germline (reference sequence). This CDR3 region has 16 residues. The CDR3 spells CSARDRVSGGAYEQYV. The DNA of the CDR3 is TGCAGTGCTAGAGATCGGGTGAGCGGGGGCGCCTACGAGCAGTACGTC.

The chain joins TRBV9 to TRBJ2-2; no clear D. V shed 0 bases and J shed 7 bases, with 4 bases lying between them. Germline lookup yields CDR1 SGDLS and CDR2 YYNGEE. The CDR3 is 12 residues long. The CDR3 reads CASSVVGGELFF. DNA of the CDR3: TGTGCCAGCAGCGTAGTTGGCGGGGAGCTGTTTTTT.

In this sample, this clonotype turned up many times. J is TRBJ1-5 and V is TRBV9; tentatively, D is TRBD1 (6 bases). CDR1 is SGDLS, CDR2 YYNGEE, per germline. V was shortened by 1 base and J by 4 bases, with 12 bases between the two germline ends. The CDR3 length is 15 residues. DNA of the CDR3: TGTGCCAGCAGCGTATCAGGGGAAGGGAATCAGCCCCAGCATTTT. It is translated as CASSVSGEGNQPQHF.

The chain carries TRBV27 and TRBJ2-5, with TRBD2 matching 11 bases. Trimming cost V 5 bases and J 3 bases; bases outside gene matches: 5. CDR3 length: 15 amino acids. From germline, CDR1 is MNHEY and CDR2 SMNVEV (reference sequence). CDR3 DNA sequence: TGTGCCAGCAGTCTGGGACTAGCGGAGAAAGAGACCCAGTACTTC. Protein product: CASSLGLAEKETQYF.